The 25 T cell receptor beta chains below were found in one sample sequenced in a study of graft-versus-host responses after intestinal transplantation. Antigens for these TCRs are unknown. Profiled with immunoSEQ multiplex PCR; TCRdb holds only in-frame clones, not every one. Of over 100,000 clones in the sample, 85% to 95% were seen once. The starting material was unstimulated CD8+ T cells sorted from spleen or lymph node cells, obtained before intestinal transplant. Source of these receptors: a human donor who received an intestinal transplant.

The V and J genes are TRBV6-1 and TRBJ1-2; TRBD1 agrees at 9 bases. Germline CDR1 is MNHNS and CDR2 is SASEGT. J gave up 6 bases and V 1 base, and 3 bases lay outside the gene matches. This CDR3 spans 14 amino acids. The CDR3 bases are TGTGCCAGCAGTGAAGTTGACAGGGGGAATGGCTACACCTTC. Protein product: CASSEVDRGNGYTF.

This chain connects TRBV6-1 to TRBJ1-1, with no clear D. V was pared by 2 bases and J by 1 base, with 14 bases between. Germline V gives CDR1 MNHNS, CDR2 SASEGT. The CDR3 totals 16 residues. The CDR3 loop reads CASSEWMRARNTEAFF. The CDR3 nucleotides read TGTGCCAGCAGTGAATGGATGAGGGCCCGGAACACTGAAGCTTTCTTT.

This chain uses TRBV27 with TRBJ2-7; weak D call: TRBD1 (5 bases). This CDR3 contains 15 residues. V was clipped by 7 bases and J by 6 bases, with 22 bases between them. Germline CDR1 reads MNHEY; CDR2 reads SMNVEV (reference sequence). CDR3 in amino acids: CASNMLWNGQGEQYF. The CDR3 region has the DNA TGTGCCAGCAACATGTTATGGAATGGGCAGGGCGAGCAGTACTTC.

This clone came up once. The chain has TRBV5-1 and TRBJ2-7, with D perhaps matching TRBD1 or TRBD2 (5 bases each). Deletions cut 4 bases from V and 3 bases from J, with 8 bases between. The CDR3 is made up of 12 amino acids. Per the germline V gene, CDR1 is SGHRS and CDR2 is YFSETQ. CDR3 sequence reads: CASSRGDYEQYF. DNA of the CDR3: TGCGCCAGCAGCAGGGGAGACTACGAGCAGTACTTC.

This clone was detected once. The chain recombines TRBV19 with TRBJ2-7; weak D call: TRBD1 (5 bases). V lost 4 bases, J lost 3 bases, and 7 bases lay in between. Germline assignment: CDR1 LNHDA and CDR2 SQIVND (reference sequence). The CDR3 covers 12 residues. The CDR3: CASSTTDYEQYF. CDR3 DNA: TGTGCCAGTAGTACGACAGACTACGAGCAGTACTTC.

The CDR3 protein is CAWSAGHSYEQYF. In DNA, the CDR3 is TGTGCCTGGAGTGCAGGGCATTCCTACGAGCAGTACTTC. The V gene is TRBV30, the J gene TRBJ2-7; D is perhaps TRBD1 (5 bases). The CDR3 is 13 residues long. Deletions cut 1 base from V and 1 base from J, with 8 bases between. Germline CDR1 and CDR2: GTSNPN and SVGIG (reference sequence).

CDR3: CASHNQGGSYNEQFF. In nucleotides, the CDR3 is TGTGCCAGCCACAATCAGGGAGGATCCTACAATGAGCAGTTCTTC. The chain couples TRBV5-6 to TRBJ2-1, with D maybe TRBD2 (6 bases). CDR1 is SGHDT, CDR2 YYEEEE, per germline. V lost 7 bases to trimming and J lost 1 base, with 15 bases between them. This CDR3 is 15 amino acids long.

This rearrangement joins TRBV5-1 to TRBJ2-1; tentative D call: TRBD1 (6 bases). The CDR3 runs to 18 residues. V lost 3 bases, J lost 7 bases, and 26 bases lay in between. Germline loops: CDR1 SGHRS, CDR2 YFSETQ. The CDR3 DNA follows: TGCGCCAGCAGCTCCAACCGTAGGGTGGGGGCCCTAGGGAATGAGCAGTTCTTC. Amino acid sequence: CASSSNRRVGALGNEQFF.

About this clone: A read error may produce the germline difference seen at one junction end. The CDR3 loop reads CASTYPFSSGTDTQYF. The CDR3 bases are TGTGCCAGCACTTACCCCTTCTCTAGCGGCACAGATACGCAGTATTTT. V and J are TRBV6-6 and TRBJ2-3; D might be TRBD2 (6 bases). Germline CDR1 and CDR2: MNHNY and SVGAGI (reference sequence). The CDR3 length is 16 residues.

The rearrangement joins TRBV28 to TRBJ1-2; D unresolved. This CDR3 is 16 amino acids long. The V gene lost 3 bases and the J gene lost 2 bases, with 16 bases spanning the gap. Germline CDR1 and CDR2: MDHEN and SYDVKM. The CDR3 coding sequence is TGTGCCAGCAGTTTGGTAGGGAATACCCCCAACTATGGCTACACCTTC. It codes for CASSLVGNTPNYGYTF.

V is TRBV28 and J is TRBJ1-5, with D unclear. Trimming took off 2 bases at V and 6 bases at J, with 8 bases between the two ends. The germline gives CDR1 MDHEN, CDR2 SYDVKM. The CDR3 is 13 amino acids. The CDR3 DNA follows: TGTGCCAGCAGTTTAGGGGATCCTCAGCCCCAGCATTTT. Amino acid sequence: CASSLGDPQPQHF.

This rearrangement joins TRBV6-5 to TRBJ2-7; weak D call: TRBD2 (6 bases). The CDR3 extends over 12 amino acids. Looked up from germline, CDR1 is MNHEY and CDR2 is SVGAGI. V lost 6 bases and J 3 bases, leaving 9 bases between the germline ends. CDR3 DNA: TGTGCCAGCAGCACGGGAGACTACGAGCAGTACTTC. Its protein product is CASSTGDYEQYF.

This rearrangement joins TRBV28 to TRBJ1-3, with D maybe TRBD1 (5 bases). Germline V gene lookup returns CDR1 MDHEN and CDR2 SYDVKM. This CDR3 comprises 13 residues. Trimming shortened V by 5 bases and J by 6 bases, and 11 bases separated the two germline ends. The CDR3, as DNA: TGTGCCAGCAGTCCCGGGACTTTAAACACCATATATTTT. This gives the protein CASSPGTLNTIYF. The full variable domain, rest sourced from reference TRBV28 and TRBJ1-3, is DVKVTQSSRYLVKRTGEKVFLECVQDMDHENMFWYRQDPGLGLRLIYFSYDVKMKEKGDIPEGYSVSREKKERFSLILESASTNQTSMYLCASSPGTLNTIYFGEGSWLTVV.

CDR3 DNA: TGTGCCAGCAGCTTGGAAGGGGGTGACGAGCAGTACTTC. The encoded protein is CASSLEGGDEQYF. The chain recombines TRBV5-6 with TRBJ2-7; D possibly corresponds to TRBD1 (6 bases). This CDR3 region has 13 residues. Germline-derived CDR1 and CDR2 are SGHDT and YYEEEE. Trimming removed 0 bases at V and 5 bases at J, with 9 bases between.

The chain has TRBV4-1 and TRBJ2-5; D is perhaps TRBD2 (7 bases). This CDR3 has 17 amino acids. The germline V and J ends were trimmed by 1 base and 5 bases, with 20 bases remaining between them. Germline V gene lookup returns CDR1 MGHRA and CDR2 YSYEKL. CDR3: CASSQGREGDPQETQYF. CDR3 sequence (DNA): TGCGCCAGCAGCCAAGGGAGGGAGGGGGACCCCCAGGAGACCCAGTACTTC.

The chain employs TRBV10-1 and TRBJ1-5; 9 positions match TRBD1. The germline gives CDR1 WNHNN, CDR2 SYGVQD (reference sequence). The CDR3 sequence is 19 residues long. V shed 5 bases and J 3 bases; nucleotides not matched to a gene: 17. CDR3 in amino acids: CASSSDRGRPRAINQPQHF. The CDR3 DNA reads TGCGCCAGCAGTTCGGACAGGGGAAGGCCCAGGGCAATCAATCAGCCCCAGCATTTT.

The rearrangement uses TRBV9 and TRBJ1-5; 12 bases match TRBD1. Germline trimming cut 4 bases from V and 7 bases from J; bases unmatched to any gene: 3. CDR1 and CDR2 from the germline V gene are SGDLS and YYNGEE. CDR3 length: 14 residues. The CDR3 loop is CASSPGTGGQPQHF. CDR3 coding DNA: TGTGCCAGCAGCCCTGGGACAGGGGGCCAGCCCCAGCATTTT.

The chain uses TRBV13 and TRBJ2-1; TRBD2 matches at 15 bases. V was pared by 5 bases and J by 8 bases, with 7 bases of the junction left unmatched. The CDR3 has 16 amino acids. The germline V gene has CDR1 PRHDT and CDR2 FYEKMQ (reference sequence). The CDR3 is CASSLTGTSGRYEQFF. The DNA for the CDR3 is TGTGCCAGCAGCCTCACCGGGACTAGCGGGAGGTATGAGCAGTTCTTC.

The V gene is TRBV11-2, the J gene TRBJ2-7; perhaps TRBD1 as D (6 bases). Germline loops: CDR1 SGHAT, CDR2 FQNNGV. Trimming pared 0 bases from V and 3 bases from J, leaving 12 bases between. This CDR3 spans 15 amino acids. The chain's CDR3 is CASSLEGAPLYEQYF. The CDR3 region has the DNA TGTGCCAGCAGCTTAGAGGGGGCGCCCCTCTACGAGCAGTACTTC.

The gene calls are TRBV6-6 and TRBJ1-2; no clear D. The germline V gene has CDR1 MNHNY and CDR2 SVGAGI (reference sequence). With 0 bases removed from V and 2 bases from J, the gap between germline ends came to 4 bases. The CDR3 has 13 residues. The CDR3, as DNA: TGTGCCAGCAGTTACTCGAAGAACTATGGCTACACCTTC. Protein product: CASSYSKNYGYTF.

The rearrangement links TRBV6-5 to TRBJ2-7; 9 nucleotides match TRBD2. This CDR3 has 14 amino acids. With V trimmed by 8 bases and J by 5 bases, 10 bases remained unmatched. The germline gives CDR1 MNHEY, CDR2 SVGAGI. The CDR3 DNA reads TGTGCCAGCGAGCCTGTGGTAGCGGGAGACGAGCAGTACTTC. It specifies CASEPVVAGDEQYF.

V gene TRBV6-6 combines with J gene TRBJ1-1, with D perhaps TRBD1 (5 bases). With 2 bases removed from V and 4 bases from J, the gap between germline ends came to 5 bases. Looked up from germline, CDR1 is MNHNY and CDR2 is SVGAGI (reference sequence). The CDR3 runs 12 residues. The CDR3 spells CASSYGATEAFF. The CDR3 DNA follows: TGTGCCAGCAGTTACGGGGCCACTGAAGCTTTCTTT.

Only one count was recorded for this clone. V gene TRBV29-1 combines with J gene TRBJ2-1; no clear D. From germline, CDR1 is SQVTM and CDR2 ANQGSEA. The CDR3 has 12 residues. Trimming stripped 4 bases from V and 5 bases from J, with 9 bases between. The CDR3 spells CSVVVRHNEQFF. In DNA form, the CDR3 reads TGCAGCGTTGTGGTACGCCACAATGAGCAGTTCTTC.

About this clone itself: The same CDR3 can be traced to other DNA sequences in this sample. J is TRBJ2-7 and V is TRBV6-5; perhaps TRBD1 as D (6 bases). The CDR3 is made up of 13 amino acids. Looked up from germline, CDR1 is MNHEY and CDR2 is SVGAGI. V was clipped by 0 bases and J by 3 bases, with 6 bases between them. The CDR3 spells CASSYSTGYEQYF. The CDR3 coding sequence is TGTGCCAGCAGTTACTCGACAGGCTACGAGCAGTACTTC.

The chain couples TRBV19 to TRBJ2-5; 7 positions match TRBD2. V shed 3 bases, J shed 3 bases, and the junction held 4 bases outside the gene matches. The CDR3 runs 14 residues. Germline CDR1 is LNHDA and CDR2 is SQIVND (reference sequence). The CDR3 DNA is TGTGCCAGTAGTATTCCTAGCGGAGAAGAGACCCAGTACTTC. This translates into CASSIPSGEETQYF.